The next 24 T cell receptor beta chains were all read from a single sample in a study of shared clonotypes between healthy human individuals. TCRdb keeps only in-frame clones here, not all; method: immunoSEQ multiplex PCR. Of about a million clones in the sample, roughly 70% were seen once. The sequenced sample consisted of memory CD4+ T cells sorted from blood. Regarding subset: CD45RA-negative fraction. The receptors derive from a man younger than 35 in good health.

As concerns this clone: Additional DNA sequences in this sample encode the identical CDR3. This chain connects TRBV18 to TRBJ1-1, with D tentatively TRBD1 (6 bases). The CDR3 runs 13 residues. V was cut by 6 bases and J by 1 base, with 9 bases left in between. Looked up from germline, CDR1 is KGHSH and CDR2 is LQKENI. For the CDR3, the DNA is TGTGCCAGCTCCGCGGACAGGAACACTGAAGCTTTCTTT. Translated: CASSADRNTEAFF.

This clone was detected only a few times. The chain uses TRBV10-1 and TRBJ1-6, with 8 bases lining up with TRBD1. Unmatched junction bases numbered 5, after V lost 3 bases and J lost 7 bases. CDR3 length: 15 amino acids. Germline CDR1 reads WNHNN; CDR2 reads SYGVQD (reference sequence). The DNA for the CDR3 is TGCGCCAGCAGTGACGGACAGGGTAGGAATTCACCCCTCCACTTT. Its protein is CASSDGQGRNSPLHF.

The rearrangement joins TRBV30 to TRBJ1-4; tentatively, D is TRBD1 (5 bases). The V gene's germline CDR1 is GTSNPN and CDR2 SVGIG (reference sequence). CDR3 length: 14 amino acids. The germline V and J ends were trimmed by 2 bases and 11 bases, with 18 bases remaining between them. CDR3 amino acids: CAWSQGAGRDKLFF. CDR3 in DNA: TGTGCCTGGAGTCAAGGGGCAGGGAGAGATAAACTGTTTTTT.

CDR3 sequence (DNA): TGTGCCTGGAGCAATCACTACGAGCAGTACTTC. This gives the protein CAWSNHYEQYF. This sequence joins TRBV30 and TRBJ2-7; D is unresolved. CDR1 GTSNPN and CDR2 SVGIG come from the germline V gene (reference sequence). Trimming took 3 bases from V and 3 from J, leaving 6 bases between them. This CDR3 spans 11 amino acids. Combining the CDR3 with reference TRBV30 and TRBJ2-7 gives the whole variable domain SQTIHQWPATLVQPVGSPLSLECTVEGTSNPNLYWYRQAAGRGLQLLFYSVGIGQISSEVPQNLSASRPQDRQFILSSKKLLLSDSGFYLCAWSNHYEQYFGPGTRLTVT.

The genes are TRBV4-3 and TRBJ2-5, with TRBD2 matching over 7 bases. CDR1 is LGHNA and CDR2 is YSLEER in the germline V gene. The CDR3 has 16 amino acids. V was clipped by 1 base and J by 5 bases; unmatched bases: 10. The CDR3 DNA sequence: TGCGCCAGCAGCCAAGCGATCGGGGGGATCGGGGAGACCCAGTACTTC. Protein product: CASSQAIGGIGETQYF.

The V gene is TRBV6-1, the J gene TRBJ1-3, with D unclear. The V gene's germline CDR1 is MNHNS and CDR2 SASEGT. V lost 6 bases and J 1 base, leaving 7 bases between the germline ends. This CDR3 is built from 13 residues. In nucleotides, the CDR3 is TGTGCCAGCAGCCCAAATTCTGGAAACACCATATATTTT. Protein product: CASSPNSGNTIYF.

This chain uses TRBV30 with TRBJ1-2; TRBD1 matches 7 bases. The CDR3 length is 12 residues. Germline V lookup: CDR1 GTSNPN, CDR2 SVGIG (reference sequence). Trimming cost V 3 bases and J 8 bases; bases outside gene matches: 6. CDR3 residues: CAWRGDSQGYTF. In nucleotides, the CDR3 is TGTGCCTGGAGGGGGGACAGTCAGGGCTACACCTTC.

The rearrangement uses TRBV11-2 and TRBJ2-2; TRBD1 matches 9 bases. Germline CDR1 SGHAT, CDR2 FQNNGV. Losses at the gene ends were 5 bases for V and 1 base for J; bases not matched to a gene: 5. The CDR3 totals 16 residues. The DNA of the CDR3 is TGTGCCAGCAGCCCGGGACAGGGTAGGAACACCGGGGAGCTGTTTTTT. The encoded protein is CASSPGQGRNTGELFF.

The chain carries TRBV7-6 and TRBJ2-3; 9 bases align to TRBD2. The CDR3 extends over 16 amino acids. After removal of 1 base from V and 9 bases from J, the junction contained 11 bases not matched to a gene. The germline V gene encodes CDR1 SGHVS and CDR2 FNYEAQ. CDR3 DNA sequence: TGTGCCAGCAGCTTAGAAGCGGGGGGAGGCGGCGGCACGCAGTATTTT. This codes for CASSLEAGGGGGTQYF.

CDR3 sequence (DNA): TGCGCCAGCAGCCAGGGGTCTGCGGCTGCCTACGAGCAGTACTTC. Translation gives CASSQGSAAAYEQYF. The chain combines TRBV4-1 with TRBJ2-7; D not certain. Germline-derived CDR1 and CDR2 are MGHRA and YSYEKL. The CDR3 sequence is 15 residues long. V shed 3 bases and J shed 2 bases, with 14 bases lying between them.

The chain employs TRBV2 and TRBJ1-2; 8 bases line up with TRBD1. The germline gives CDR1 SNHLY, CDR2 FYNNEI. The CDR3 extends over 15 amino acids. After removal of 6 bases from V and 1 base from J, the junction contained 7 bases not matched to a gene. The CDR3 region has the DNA TGTGCCAGCAGGAGGACAGGGAGCTATAACTATGGCTACACCTTC. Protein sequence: CASRRTGSYNYGYTF.

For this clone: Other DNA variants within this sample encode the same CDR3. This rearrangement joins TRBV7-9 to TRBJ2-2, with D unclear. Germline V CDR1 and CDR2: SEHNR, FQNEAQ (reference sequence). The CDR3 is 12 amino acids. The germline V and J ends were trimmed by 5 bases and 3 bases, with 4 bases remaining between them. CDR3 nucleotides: TGTGCCAGCAGCCCCTACACCGGGGAGCTGTTTTTT. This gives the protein CASSPYTGELFF.

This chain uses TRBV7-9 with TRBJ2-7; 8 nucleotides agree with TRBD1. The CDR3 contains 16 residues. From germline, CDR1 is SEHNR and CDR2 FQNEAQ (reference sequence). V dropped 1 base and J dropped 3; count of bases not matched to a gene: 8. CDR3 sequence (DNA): TGTGCCAGCAGCTTAGAGGAGACAGGGGTTTTCTACGAGCAGTACTTC. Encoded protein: CASSLEETGVFYEQYF.

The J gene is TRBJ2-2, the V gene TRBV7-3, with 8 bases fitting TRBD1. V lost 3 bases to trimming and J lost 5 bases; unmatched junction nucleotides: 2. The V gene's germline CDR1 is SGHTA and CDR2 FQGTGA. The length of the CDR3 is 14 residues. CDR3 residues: CASSFGQGTGELFF. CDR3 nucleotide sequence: TGTGCCAGCAGCTTCGGACAGGGAACCGGGGAGCTGTTTTTT.

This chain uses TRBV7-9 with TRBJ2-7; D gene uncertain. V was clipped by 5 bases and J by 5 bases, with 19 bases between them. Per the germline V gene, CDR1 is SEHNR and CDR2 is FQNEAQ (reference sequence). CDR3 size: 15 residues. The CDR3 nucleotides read TGTGCCAGCAGCCCAGGACGAAGCCAGGCAAACGAGCAGTACTTC. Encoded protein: CASSPGRSQANEQYF.

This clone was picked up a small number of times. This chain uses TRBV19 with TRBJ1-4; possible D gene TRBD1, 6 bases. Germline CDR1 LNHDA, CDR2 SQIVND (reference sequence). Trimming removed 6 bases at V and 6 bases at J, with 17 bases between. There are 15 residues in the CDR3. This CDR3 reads CASRSPGGTYEKLFF. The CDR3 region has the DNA TGTGCCAGTAGATCCCCTGGGGGGACATATGAAAAACTGTTTTTT.

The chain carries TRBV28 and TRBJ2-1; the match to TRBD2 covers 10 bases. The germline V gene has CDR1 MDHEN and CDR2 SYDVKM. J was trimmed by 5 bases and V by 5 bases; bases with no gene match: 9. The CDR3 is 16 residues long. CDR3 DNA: TGTGCCAGCAGTCCCCCCCAGCGGGGGGGCAACAATGAGCAGTTCTTC. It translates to CASSPPQRGGNNEQFF. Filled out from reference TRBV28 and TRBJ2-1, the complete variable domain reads DVKVTQSSRYLVKRTGEKVFLECVQDMDHENMFWYRQDPGLGLRLIYFSYDVKMKEKGDIPEGYSVSREKKERFSLILESASTNQTSMYLCASSPPQRGGNNEQFFGPGTRLTVL.

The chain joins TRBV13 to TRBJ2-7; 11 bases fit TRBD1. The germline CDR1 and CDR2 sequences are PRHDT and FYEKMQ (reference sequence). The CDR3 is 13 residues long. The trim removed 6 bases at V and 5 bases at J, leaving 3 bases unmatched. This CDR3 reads CASSKGQGDEQYF. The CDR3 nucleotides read TGTGCCAGCAGTAAGGGACAGGGGGACGAGCAGTACTTC.

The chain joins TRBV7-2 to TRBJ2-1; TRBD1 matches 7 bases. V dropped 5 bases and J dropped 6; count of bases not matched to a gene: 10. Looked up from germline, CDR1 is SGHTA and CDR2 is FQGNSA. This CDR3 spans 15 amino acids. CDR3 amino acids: CASSPSGQAFNEQFF. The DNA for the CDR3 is TGTGCCAGCAGCCCCTCCGGACAGGCCTTCAATGAGCAGTTCTTC.

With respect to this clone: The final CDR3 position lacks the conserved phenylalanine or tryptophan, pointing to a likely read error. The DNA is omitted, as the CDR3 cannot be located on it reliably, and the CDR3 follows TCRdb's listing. This CDR3 is CAISLSGTADRIL. This chain uses TRBV10-3 with TRBJ1-2; the table's D call, TRBD1, was not checked against the DNA. Inclusive of both ends, the CDR3 amounts to 13 amino acids. The germline V gene encodes CDR1 ENHRY and CDR2 SYGVKD.

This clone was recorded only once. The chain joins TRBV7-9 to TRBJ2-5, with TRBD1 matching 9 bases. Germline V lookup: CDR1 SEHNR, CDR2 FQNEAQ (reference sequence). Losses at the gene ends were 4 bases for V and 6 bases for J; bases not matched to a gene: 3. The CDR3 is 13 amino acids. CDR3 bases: TGTGCCAGCAGCTCGGGACAGGGAAAGACCCAGTACTTC. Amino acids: CASSSGQGKTQYF.

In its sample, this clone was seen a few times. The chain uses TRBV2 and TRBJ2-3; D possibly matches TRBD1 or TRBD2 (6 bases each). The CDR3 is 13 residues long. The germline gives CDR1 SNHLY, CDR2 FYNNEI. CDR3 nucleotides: TGTGCGAGCGAAGGGGGGCCAGATACTACGCAGTATTTT. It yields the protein CASEGGPDTTQYF.

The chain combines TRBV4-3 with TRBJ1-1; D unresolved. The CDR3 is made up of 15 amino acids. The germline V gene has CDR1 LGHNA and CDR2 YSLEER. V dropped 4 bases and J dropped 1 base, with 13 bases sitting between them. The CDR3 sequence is CASSRTLTPNTEAFF. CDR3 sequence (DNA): TGCGCCAGCAGCCGTACCCTAACCCCGAACACTGAAGCTTTCTTT.

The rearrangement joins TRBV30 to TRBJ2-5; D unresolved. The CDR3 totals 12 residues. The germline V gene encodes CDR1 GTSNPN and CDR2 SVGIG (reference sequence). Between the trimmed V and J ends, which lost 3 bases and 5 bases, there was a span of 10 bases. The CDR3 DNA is TGTGCCTGGAGCGTTAGACCGGAGACCCAGTACTTC. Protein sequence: CAWSVRPETQYF.